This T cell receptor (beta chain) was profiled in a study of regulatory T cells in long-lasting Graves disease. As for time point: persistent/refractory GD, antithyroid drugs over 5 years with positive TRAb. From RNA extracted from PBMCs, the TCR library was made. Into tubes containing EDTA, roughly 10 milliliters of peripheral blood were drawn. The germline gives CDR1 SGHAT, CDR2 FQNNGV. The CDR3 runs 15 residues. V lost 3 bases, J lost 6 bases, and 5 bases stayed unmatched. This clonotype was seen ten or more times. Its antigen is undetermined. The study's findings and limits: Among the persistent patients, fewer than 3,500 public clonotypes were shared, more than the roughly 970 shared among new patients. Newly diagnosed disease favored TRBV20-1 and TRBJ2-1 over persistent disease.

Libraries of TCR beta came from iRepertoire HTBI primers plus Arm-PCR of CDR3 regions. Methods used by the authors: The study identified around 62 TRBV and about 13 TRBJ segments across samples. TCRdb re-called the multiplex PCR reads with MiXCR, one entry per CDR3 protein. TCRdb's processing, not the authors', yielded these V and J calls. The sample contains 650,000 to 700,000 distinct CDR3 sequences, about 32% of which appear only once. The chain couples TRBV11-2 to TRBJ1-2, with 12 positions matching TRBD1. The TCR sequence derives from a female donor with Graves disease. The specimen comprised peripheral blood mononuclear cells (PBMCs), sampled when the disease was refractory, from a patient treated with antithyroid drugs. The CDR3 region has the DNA TGTGCCAGCAGCTTCGGGACAGGGGGCATTCATGGCTACACCTTC. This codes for CASSFGTGGIHGYTF. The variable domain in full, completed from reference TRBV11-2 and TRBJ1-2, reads EAGVAQSPRYKIIEKRQSVAFWCNPISGHATLYWYQQILGQGPKLLIQFQNNGVVDDSQLPKDRFSAERLKGVDSTLKIQPAKLEDSAVYLCASSFGTGGIHGYTFGSGTRLTVV.